What follows describes a single T cell receptor beta chain. The antigen remains unidentified. The PCR employed 60 Vbeta primers together with 13 Jbeta primers. The repertoire was sequenced with immunoSEQ multiplex PCR; TCRdb's copy has only in-frame clones and lacks some. The sample carries about 110,000 clones, about 78% recorded once. The data stem from a study of cytomegalovirus exposure and HLA in healthy donors. About the research overall: Prior work identified roughly 120 million unique TCR beta sequences in 190 million or so T cells. Regarding the study as a whole: Indistinguishable V segments, including TRBV6-2 and TRBV6-3, were excluded. Confirmation was obtained in vitro that a few CMV-associated chains are specific for CMV antigens. When analyzed later, a missense DCLRE1C variant was found to be linked to TCR beta V- and J-gene trimming.

Trimming removed 6 bases from V and 0 bases from J; junction bases left unmatched: 2. The CDR3 runs 13 residues. CDR1 and CDR2 from the germline V gene are SQVTM and ANQGSEA. This sequence joins TRBV29-1 and TRBJ2-7; 10 bases are shared with TRBD2. This TCR was sampled from a man younger than 40 in good health and CMV-seronegative. Sequenced material: PBMCs. The chain's CDR3 is CSVTSGASYEQYF. The DNA of the CDR3 is TGCAGCGTAACTAGCGGGGCCTCCTACGAGCAGTACTTC.